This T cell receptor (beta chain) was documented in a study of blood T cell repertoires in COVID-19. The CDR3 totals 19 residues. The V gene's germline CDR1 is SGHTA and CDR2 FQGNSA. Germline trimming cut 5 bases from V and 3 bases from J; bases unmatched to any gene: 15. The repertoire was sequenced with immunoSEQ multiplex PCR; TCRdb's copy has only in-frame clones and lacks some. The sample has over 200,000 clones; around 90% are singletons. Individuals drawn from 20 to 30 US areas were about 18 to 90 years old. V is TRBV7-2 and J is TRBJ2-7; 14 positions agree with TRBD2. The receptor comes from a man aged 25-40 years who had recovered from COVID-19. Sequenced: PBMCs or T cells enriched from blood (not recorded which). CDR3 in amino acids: CASSTYGLAGGSAFYEQYF. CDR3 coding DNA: TGTGCCAGCAGCACATACGGACTAGCGGGAGGTTCAGCATTCTACGAGCAGTACTTC.